The 14 T cell receptor beta chains below were found in one sample sequenced in a study of PD-L1 blockade in urothelial cancer. Assay used: immunoSEQ multiplex PCR; TCRdb lists only in-frame clones, some missing. The sample holds approximately 110,000 clones, around 85% seen once. The sample in question was PBMCs, obtained around atezolizumab (anti-PD-L1) treatment. These receptors were collected from a man between 45 and 60 years old with urothelial cancer.

The CDR3 nucleotides read TGTGCCAGCAGGACTAGCGGGAGGGAGACCCAGTACTTC. Amino acids: CASRTSGRETQYF. V usage is TRBV6-1 and J usage is TRBJ2-5, with 13 bases matching TRBD2. The CDR3 covers 13 residues. With V trimmed by 6 bases and J by 5 bases, 0 bases remained unmatched. From germline, CDR1 is MNHNS and CDR2 SASEGT.

The gene calls are TRBV18 and TRBJ1-4, with TRBD1 matching 7 bases. This CDR3 contains 14 residues. In germline, CDR1 is KGHSH, CDR2 LQKENI. V trimming: 3 bases; J trimming: 8 bases; junction bases outside the gene matches: 6. In DNA form, the CDR3 reads TGTGCCAGCTCACCCGACAGGGTTGGGGAAAAACTGTTTTTT. It specifies CASSPDRVGEKLFF.

The rearrangement links TRBV7-2 to TRBJ1-2; D might be TRBD1 (5 bases). The germline gives CDR1 SGHTA, CDR2 FQGNSA. Trimming removed 4 bases at V and 5 bases at J, with 14 bases between. CDR3 length: 14 residues. The DNA of the CDR3 is TGTGCCAGCAGCTCAAGACAGACTTTTTATGGCTACACCTTC. Encoded protein: CASSSRQTFYGYTF.

The V gene is TRBV7-2, the J gene TRBJ2-7, with 7 bases that match TRBD1. CDR1 and CDR2 (germline): SGHTA, FQGNSA. CDR3 size: 14 residues. Unmatched junction bases numbered 7, after V lost 5 bases and J lost 3 bases. The CDR3 nucleotides read TGTGCCAGCAGCCCAGGGGGACAGATCTACGAGCAGTACTTC. It encodes CASSPGGQIYEQYF.

This sequence joins TRBV28 and TRBJ1-3; weak D call: TRBD1 (5 bases). CDR3 size: 13 residues. CDR1 and CDR2 (germline): MDHEN, SYDVKM. V shed 5 bases and J shed 4 bases, with 9 bases lying between them. The CDR3 DNA reads as TGTGCCAGCAGTCCGGGGGGAGGAAACACCATATATTTT. Its translation: CASSPGGGNTIYF.

The chain uses TRBV19 and TRBJ2-7; 7 bases map to TRBD2. The CDR3 consists of 13 residues. With V trimmed by 5 bases and J by 4 bases, 5 bases remained unmatched. CDR1 is LNHDA and CDR2 is SQIVND in the germline V gene (reference sequence). The CDR3 spells CASSPWGGYEQYF. In DNA, the CDR3 is TGTGCCAGTAGTCCGTGGGGGGGTTACGAGCAGTACTTC.

On this clone itself: Additional DNA sequences in this sample encode the identical CDR3. The V gene is TRBV7-3, the J gene TRBJ2-1; the D is unclear. The length of the CDR3 is 13 residues. The V and J ends lost 5 bases and 1 base respectively, with 6 bases between them. Per germline, CDR1 SGHTA and CDR2 FQGTGA. The CDR3 sequence is CASSPGSYNEQFF. The CDR3 bases are TGTGCCAGCAGCCCGGGTTCCTACAATGAGCAGTTCTTC.

This clone was recorded only once. This chain links TRBV6-5 with TRBJ2-7, with TRBD2 matching 9 bases. This CDR3 contains 14 residues. Germline assignment: CDR1 MNHEY and CDR2 SVGAGI. The J segment lost 3 bases and the V segment lost 6 bases, leaving 6 bases of the junction unmatched. The DNA for the CDR3 is TGTGCCAGCAGAAATAGCGGGAGTATCTACGAGCAGTACTTC. Its protein product is CASRNSGSIYEQYF.

The chain has TRBV9 and TRBJ2-2; D is perhaps TRBD1 (5 bases). The CDR3 contains 15 residues. CDR1 is SGDLS and CDR2 is YYNGEE in the germline V gene. Trimming left V 3 bases short and J 1 base short, with 10 bases between. The CDR3 DNA follows: TGTGCCAGCAGCGCCAGACAGCAGAACACCGGGGAGCTGTTTTTT. Its protein product is CASSARQQNTGELFF.

The chain joins TRBV9 to TRBJ2-3; D perhaps matches TRBD2 (5 bases). CDR1 is SGDLS, CDR2 YYNGEE, per germline. Trimming removed 3 bases from V and 2 bases from J, with 13 bases in between. This CDR3 has 15 amino acids. The CDR3 spells CASSESLENTDTQYF. In DNA form, the CDR3 reads TGTGCCAGCAGCGAGTCACTAGAAAACACAGATACGCAGTATTTT. Combining the CDR3 with reference TRBV9 and TRBJ2-3 gives the whole variable domain DSGVTQTPKHLITATGQRVTLRCSPRSGDLSVYWYQQSLDQGLQFLIQYYNGEERAKGNILERFSAQQFPDLHSELNLSSLELGDSALYFCASSESLENTDTQYFGPGTRLTVL.

This chain uses TRBV18 with TRBJ2-5, with a weak D call TRBD1 (5 bases). The CDR3 extends over 17 amino acids. The V end was cut by 6 bases, the J end by 5 bases, with 25 bases between. Germline V CDR1 and CDR2: KGHSH, LQKENI. The CDR3 loop is CASSPQRTQNFGETQYF. CDR3 sequence (DNA): TGTGCCAGCTCCCCCCAACGGACACAAAATTTCGGGGAGACCCAGTACTTC.

With respect to this clone: The junction and the germline gene differ at one end; a read error may be behind it. The chain joins TRBV7-2 to TRBJ2-1; 11 bases align to TRBD2. This CDR3 region has 12 residues. Germline CDR1 reads SGHTA; CDR2 reads FQGNSA. In nucleotides, the CDR3 is TGTGCCAGCAGCTTACTAGCGGGAGGTCCCGTCTTC. This sequence encodes CASSLLAGGPVF.

The chain employs TRBV30 and TRBJ2-1; no definite D call. The CDR3 covers 13 residues. Per germline, CDR1 GTSNPN and CDR2 SVGIG (reference sequence). Deletions cut 0 bases from V and 8 bases from J, with 11 bases between. CDR3 residues: CAWSVLASHEQFF. CDR3 nucleotide sequence: TGTGCCTGGAGTGTACTCGCGTCGCATGAGCAGTTCTTC.

The chain is built from TRBV28 and TRBJ2-1; 9 bases map to TRBD1. The CDR3 is made up of 16 amino acids. Trimming removed 3 bases from V and 8 bases from J; junction bases left unmatched: 11. Germline CDR1 is MDHEN and CDR2 is SYDVKM. The DNA for the CDR3 is TGTGCCAGCAGTTTTGGGACAGGGCTGAATTTGGATGAGCAGTTCTTC. Translated, it gives CASSFGTGLNLDEQFF.